This T cell receptor (beta chain) was profiled in a study of PD-L1 blockade in urothelial cancer. Overall study: Atezolizumab, begun by patients in the mid-2010s, was given at 1,200 mg intravenously every 3 weeks. T cells numbered a median of 141,255 in the blood samples. At 3 weeks (second dose) and 6 weeks after starting treatment, blood was analyzed. Between 0 and 3 chemotherapy regimens preceded treatment for each patient.

Clones were read by immunoSEQ multiplex PCR, and TCRdb kept only the in-frame ones, dropping some. Among 50,000 to 60,000 clones, under 90% were seen once, and the ten largest hold 5.8%. CDR1 is LNHDA, CDR2 SQIVND, per germline (reference sequence). The CDR3 is 11 amino acids. Trimming left V 8 bases short and J 11 bases short, with 13 bases between. Source: PBMCs, taken around atezolizumab (anti-PD-L1) treatment. V is TRBV19 and J is TRBJ1-5; D unclear. This TCR was sampled from a man aged 35 to 55 with urothelial cancer. In DNA form, the CDR3 reads TGTGCCAGTGGCCCGGGGTGGACCCAGCATTTT. Protein sequence: CASGPGWTQHF.